The clone carrying this TCR beta chain was detected many times. The entry originates in a study of T cells in Graves' hyperthyroidism and ophthalmopathy. The TCR beta CDR3 regions underwent amplification using RNA transcripts as the source. First-round RT-PCR of the TCR CDR3 relied on the HTBI primer set. In TCRdb, the multiplex PCR reads were re-called with MiXCR into one record per CDR3 protein. The sample includes hundreds of thousands of distinct CDR3 sequences, approximately 44% seen only once; the top ten take 8% to 8.5%. There are 15 residues in the CDR3. CDR1 is ENHRY and CDR2 is SYGVKD in the germline V gene. V was pared by 0 bases and J by 3 bases, with 12 bases between.

The receptor was derived from a woman aged 18-35 years with Graves' hyperthyroidism. Sequences were obtained from peripheral blood or thyroid tissue (not recorded which). The rearrangement uses TRBV10-3 and TRBJ2-7, with D perhaps TRBD1 or TRBD2 (5 bases each). The CDR3 region has the DNA TGTGCCATCAGTGAGTCTTCGGGACCCGGCTACGAGCAGTACTTC. Its translation: CAISESSGPGYEQYF.